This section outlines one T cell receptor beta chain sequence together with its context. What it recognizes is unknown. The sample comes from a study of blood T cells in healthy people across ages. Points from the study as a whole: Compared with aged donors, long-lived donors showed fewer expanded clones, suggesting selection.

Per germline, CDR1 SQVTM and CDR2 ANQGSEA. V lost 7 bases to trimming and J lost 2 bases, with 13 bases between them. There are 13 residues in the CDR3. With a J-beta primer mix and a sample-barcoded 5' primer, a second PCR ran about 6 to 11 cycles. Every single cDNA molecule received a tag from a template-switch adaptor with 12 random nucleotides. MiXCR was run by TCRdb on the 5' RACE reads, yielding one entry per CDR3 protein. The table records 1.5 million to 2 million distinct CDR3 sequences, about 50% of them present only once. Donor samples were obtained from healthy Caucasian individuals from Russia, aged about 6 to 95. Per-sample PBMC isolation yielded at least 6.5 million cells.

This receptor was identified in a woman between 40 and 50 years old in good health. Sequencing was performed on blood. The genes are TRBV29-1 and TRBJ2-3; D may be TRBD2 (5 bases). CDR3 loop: CSGVLGPTDTQYF. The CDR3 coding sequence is TGCAGCGGCGTACTAGGGCCCACAGATACGCAGTATTTT.